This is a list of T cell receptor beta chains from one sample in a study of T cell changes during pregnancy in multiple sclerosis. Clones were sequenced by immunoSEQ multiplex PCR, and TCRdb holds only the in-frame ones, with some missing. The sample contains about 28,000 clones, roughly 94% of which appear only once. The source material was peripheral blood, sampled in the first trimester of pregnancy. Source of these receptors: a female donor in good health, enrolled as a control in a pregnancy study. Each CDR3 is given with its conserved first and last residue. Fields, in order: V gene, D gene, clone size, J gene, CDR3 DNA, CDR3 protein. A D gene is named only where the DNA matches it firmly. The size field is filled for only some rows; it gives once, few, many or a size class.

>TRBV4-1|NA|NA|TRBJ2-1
TGCGCCAGCAGGGGTGGGGGGACAGCCTCCTACAATGAGCAGTTCTTC
CASRGGGTASYNEQFF
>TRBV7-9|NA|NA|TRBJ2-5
TGTGCCAGCAGTCCCCAATCGTCTAGTAGCGAGACCCAGTACTTC
CASSPQSSSSETQYF
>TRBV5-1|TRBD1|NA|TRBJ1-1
TGCGCCAGCAGCTTGGATCAGGGGGGCACTGAAGCTTTCTTT
CASSLDQGGTEAFF
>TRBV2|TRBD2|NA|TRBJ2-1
TGTGCCAGCAGTGAACGAGCGGGAGCCTACTACAATGAGCAGTTCTTC
CASSERAGAYYNEQFF
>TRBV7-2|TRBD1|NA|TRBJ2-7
TGTGCCAGCAGCCGGACGGGACAGAGGAGCTACGAGCAGTACTTC
CASSRTGQRSYEQYF
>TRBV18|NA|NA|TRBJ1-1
TGTGCCAGCTCACCAAACACCTGGCCGGGCACTGAAGCTTTCTTT
CASSPNTWPGTEAFF
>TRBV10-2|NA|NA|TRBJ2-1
TGCGCCAGCAGTCCCCCTGGAGCTTGGTACAATGAGCAGTTCTTC
CASSPPGAWYNEQFF
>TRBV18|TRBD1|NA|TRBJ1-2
TGTGCCAGCTCACCCGACAGGGGGATCGGCTACACCTTC
CASSPDRGIGYTF
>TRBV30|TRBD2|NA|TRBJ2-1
TGTGCCTGGGGGGGGAGCGGGGCCATAAATGAGCAGTTCTTC
CAWGGSGAINEQFF
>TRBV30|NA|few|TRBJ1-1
TGTGCCTGGAGTGTGGACAGATCAGTTGAAGCTTTCTTT
CAWSVDRSVEAFF
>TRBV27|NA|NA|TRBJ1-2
TGTGCCAGCAGTCGAGGGGGGGAGGGCTATGGCTACACCTTC
CASSRGGEGYGYTF
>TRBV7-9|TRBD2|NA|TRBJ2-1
TGTGCCAGCAGCTTAAGCATACAAACTAGCGGATCTTACAATGAGCAGTTCTTC
CASSLSIQTSGSYNEQFF
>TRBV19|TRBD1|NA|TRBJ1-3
TGTGCCAGTAGTATACGAGGGGGCGGAAACACCATATATTTT
CASSIRGGGNTIYF
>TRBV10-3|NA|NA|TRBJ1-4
TGTGCCATCAGTGAGGGTGGGGGGGCTAATGAAAAACTGTTTTTT
CAISEGGGANEKLFF
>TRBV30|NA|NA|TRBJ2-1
TGTGCCTGGAGTGTACTAGGGCTGGGGCAGTTCTTC
CAWSVLGLGQFF
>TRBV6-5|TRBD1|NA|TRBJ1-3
TGTGCCAGCAGAGGGACAGCCAACACCATATATTTT
CASRGTANTIYF
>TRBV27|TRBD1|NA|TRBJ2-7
TGTGCCAGCAGTTTTGAGGGGGCAAGGTACGAGCAGTACTTC
CASSFEGARYEQYF
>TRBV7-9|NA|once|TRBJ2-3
TGTGCCAGCAGTTTGAGCGGGCCTAGCACAGATACGCAGTATTTT
CASSLSGPSTDTQYF
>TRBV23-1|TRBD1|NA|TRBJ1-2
TGCGCCAGCAGTCATTACGACAGGGGACGGTATGGCTACACCTTC
CASSHYDRGRYGYTF
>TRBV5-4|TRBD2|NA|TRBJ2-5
TGTGCCAGCAGCAACGGACTAGCGGGTGCAGAGACCCAGTACTTC
CASSNGLAGAETQYF
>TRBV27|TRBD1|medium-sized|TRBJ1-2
TGTGCCAGCAGACCTACAGGGGAGGCTGGCTACACCTTC
CASRPTGEAGYTF
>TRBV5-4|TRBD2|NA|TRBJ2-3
TGTGCCAGCAGCTTGAAGCGGGGGGCAGACACAGATACGCAGTATTTT
CASSLKRGADTDTQYF
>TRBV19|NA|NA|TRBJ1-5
TGTGCCAGTACCGACTCCCGGGACTCGTTTCTTGGCAATCAGCCCCAGCATTTT
CASTDSRDSFLGNQPQHF
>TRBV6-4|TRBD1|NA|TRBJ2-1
TGTGCCAGCAGTGACTCGGCAGGGGGTAGTGGGCAGTTCTTC
CASSDSAGGSGQFF
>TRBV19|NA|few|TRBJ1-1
TGTGCCAGTAGTATAGGGGGCGTGAACACTGAAGCTTTCTTT
CASSIGGVNTEAFF
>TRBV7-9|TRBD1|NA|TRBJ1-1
TGTGCCAGCAGCTTCGTTCAGGGGGCGGCTGAAGCTTTCTTT
CASSFVQGAAEAFF
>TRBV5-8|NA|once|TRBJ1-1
TGTGCCAGCAGCTCAGGGATAAGGGTGAACACTGAAGCTTTCTTT
CASSSGIRVNTEAFF
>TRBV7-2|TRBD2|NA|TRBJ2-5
TGTGCCAGCAGCTGGGGGAAGCGGGAGGCATATGGGGAGACCCAGTACTTC
CASSWGKREAYGETQYF
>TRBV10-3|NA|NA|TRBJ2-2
TGTGCCATCAGTGGCGGGAACACCGGGGAGCTGTTTTTT
CAISGGNTGELFF
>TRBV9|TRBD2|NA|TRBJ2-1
TGTGCCAGCAGCGGCGGGACTAGCGGTTACAATGAGCAGTTCTTC
CASSGGTSGYNEQFF
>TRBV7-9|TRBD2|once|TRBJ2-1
TGTGCCAGCAGCTCGGCCGGGACTAGCGCTCTCCTGTTCTTC
CASSSAGTSALLFF
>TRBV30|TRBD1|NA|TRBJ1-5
TGTGCCTGGACCGGGACAGCGAATCAGCCCCAGCATTTT
CAWTGTANQPQHF
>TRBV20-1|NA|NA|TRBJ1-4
TGCAGTACCTGGGAGGATGAAAAACTGTTTTTT
CSTWEDEKLFF
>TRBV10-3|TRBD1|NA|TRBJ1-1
TGTGCCAGCAGTGATCTAAACCGGGACAGTGAAGCTTTCTTT
CASSDLNRDSEAFF
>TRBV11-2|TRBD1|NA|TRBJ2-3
TGTGCCAGCAGCCCCTATAGACGGGACAGGGGAGCAGATACGCAGTATTTT
CASSPYRRDRGADTQYF
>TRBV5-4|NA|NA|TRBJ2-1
TGTGCCAGCAGCTTAGGGGGTTCCTCCTACAATGAGCAGTTCTTC
CASSLGGSSYNEQFF
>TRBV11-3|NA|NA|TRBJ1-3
TGTGCCAGCAGCTTGTTGGTGAGGGCCTCTGGAAACACCATATATTTT
CASSLLVRASGNTIYF
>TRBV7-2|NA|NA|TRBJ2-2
TGTGCCAGCAGCTTAGCGAGGCGCGGGGACGGGGAGCTGTTTTTT
CASSLARRGDGELFF
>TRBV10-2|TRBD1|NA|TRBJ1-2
TGCGCCAGCAGTCACTCAGGGGGCGCCGACTATGGCTACACCTTC
CASSHSGGADYGYTF
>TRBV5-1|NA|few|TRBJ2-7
TGCGCCAGCAGCCCCAGCGCAGGGGTGTCCTACGAGCAGTACTTC
CASSPSAGVSYEQYF
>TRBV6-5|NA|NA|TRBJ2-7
TGTGCCAGCAGTACAGGGACCCCCTACGAGCAGTACTTC
CASSTGTPYEQYF
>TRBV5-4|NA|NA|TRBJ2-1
TGTGCCAGCAGCTCAACTGGAGGGGGGGCCTTTAGCTCCTACAATGAGCAGTTCTTC
CASSSTGGGAFSSYNEQFF
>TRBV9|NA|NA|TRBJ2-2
TGTGCCAGCAGCGTAGTTCAGAACACCGGGGAGCTGTTTTTT
CASSVVQNTGELFF
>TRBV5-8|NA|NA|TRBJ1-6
TGTGCCAGCAGCACGCTACAGGGATGGGGGTCACCCCTCCACTTT
CASSTLQGWGSPLHF
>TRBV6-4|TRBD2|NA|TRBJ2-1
TGTGCCAGCAGTGACTCGAGACTAGCGGGAGAGTACAATGAGCAGTTCTTC
CASSDSRLAGEYNEQFF
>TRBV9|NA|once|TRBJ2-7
TGTGCCAGCAGCGCAAATCAGGGGTACGAGCAGTACTTC
CASSANQGYEQYF
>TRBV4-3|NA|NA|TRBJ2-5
TGCGCCAGCAGCCAAGAGGAGGGACCCGGAGAGACCCAGTACTTC
CASSQEEGPGETQYF